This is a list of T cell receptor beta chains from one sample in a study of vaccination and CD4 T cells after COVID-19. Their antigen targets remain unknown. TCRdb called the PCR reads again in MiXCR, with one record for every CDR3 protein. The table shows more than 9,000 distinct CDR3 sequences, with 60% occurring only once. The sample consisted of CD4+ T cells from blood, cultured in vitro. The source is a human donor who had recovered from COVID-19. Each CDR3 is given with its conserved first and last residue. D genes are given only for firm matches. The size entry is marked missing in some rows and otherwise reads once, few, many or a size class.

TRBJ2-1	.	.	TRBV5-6	TGTGCCAGCAGCTTGGTAGTGGGCTCCTACAATGAGCAGTTCTTC	CASSLVVGSYNEQFF
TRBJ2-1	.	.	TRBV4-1	TGCGCCAGCAGCCAAGGTCCGGCCCTGGGGGGATACAACAATGAGCAGTTCTTC	CASSQGPALGGYNNEQFF
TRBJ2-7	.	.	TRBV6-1	TGTGCTAGCGAACAAAGCTCCTACGAGCAGTACTTC	CASEQSSYEQYF
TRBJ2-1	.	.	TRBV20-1	TGCAGTGCTAGAGGGGTTCCCCGCGCCTACAATGAGCAGTTCTTC	CSARGVPRAYNEQFF
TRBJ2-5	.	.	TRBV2	TGTGCCAGCCCAGGACAAGAGACCCAGTACTTC	CASPGQETQYF
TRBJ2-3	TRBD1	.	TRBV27	TGTGCCAGCAGTTTATGGACAGGGGGCACAGATACGCAGTATTTT	CASSLWTGGTDTQYF
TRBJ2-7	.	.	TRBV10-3	TGTGCCATCACCTCGAGCGACGGCTCCTACGAGCAGTACTTC	CAITSSDGSYEQYF
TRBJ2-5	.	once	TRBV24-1	TGTGCCACCAGTGATTCGACAGGTCAGTACCAAGAGACCCAGTACTTC	CATSDSTGQYQETQYF
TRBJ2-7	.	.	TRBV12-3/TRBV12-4	TGTGCCAGCACCTTTGTGGGGTCTCTTGAGCAGTACTTC	CASTFVGSLEQYF
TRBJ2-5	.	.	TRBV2	TGTGCCAGCAGCGGGGACCTCACTACTGGGTACTTC	CASSGDLTTGYF
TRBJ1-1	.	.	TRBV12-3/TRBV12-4	TGTGCCACCTCTCCCACCCGGGACACTGAAGCTTTCTTT	CATSPTRDTEAFF
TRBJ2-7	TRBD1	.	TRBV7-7	TGTGCTAGCAGCTTGGGGACAGGGGTGGACGAGCAGTACTTC	CASSLGTGVDEQYF
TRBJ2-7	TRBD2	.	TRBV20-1	TGCAGTGCTAGGGGAGGGGCCGGGATCGACGAGCAGTACTTC	CSARGGAGIDEQYF
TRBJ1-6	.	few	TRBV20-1	TGCAGTGCGCGACGGGACGACTTCCTTCCCCTCCACTTT	CSARRDDFLPLHF
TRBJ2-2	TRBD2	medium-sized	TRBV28	TGTGCCAGCAGCCCCATAGCGGGATTCACCGGGGAGCTGTTTTTT	CASSPIAGFTGELFF
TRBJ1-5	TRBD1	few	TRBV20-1	TGCAGTGCTAGAGATTTACAGGGGGTCGTTAGCAATCAGCCCCAGCATTTT	CSARDLQGVVSNQPQHF
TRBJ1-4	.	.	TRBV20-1	TGCAGTGCTAGCATGGGGGCAACTAATGAAAAACTGTTTTTT	CSASMGATNEKLFF
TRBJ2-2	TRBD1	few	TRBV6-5	TGTGCCAGCAGTTACAGGGGGCCTAACACCGGGGAGCTGTTTTTT	CASSYRGPNTGELFF
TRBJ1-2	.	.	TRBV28	TGTGCCAGCAGTCTGCGTATCGACTATGGCTACACCTTC	CASSLRIDYGYTF
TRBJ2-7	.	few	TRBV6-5	TGTGCCAGCAGTTCACCCGGGACCACCTACGAGCAGTACTTC	CASSSPGTTYEQYF
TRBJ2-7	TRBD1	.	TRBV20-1	TGCAGTGCTAGAGACCCGACAGGGAGCTACGAGCAGTACTTC	CSARDPTGSYEQYF
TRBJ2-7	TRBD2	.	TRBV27	TGTGCCAGCAGTCCGCGACTAGCGGGGGATTACGAGCAGTACTTC	CASSPRLAGDYEQYF
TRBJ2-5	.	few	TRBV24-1	TGTGCCACCAGCATAGGAGAGACCCAGTACTTC	CATSIGETQYF
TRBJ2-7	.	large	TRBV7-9	TGTGCCAGCAGCCCCGGACAGTTCTACGAGCAGTACTTC	CASSPGQFYEQYF
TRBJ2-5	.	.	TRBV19	TGTGCCAGTAGTAAAGGCCCTCCCAGGGAGACCCAGTACTTC	CASSKGPPRETQYF
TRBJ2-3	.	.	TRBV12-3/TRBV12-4	TGTGCCAGCAGTTTAGGCAGCACAGATACGCAGTATTTT	CASSLGSTDTQYF
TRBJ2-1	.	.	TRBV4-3	TGCGCCAGCAGCCAAGTCCGGGGGAATGAGCAGTTCTTC	CASSQVRGNEQFF
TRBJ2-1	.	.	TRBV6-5	TGTGCCAGTAGTTACAACCGGGACATGTACAATGAGCAGTTCTTC	CASSYNRDMYNEQFF
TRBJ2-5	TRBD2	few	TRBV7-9	TGTGCCAGCAGCTTAGGGACTAGCGAACAAGAGACCCAGTACTTC	CASSLGTSEQETQYF
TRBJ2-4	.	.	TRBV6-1	TGTGCCAGCAGTGAATTTGGGGGCGGTGAAAACATTCAGTACTTC	CASSEFGGGENIQYF
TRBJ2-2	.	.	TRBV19	TGTGCCAGTAGGGAGAACACCGGGGAGCTGTTTTTT	CASRENTGELFF
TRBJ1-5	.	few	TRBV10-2	TGCGCCAGCAGTGAACCGGGACACAAATATAGCAATCAGCCCCAGCATTTT	CASSEPGHKYSNQPQHF
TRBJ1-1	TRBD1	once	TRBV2	TGTGCCAGCAGTCGGAGGGGGCAGACTGAAGCTTTCTTT	CASSRRGQTEAFF
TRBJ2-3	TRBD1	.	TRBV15	TGTGCCACCAGCAGATCGGTTCAGGGGGCAGATACGCAGTATTTT	CATSRSVQGADTQYF
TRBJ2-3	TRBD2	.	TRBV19	TGTGCCAGTAGTAACCGAGCGGGAGGATTTACAGATACGCAGTATTTT	CASSNRAGGFTDTQYF
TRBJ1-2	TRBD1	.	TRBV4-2	TGTGCCAGCACCACAGGGGGATCAGGGGGCTACACCTTC	CASTTGGSGGYTF
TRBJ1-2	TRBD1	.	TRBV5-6	TGTGCCAGCAGCCCACGGGACAGGGGGTACTATGGCTACACCTTC	CASSPRDRGYYGYTF
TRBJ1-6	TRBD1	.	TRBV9	TGTGCCAGCAGCGCACAGGGGGGGAATTCACCCCTCCACTTT	CASSAQGGNSPLHF
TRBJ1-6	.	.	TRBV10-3	TGTGCCATCAGTGAGGCTGCTGGGACCTCCTATAATTCACCCCTCCACTTT	CAISEAAGTSYNSPLHF
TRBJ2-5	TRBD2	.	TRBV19	TGTGCCAGTAGTATGGGGAGGGGAGAGACCCAGTACTTC	CASSMGRGETQYF
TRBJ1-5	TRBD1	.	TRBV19	TGTGCCAGTAGTATAGATCGAACGAGGGGGCTCGGCAATCAGCCCCAGCATTTT	CASSIDRTRGLGNQPQHF
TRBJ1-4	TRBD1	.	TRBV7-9	TGTGCCAGCAGCCCGGGACAGGCGCCAACTAATGAAAAACTGTTTTTT	CASSPGQAPTNEKLFF
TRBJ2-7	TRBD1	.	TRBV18	TGTGCCAGCTCAGACAGGGACGAGCAGTACTTC	CASSDRDEQYF
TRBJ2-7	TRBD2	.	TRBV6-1	TGTGCCAGCAGAGGACCTCCTAGCGGAGGGCGGGAGCAGTACTTC	CASRGPPSGGREQYF
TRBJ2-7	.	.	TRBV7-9	TGTGCCAGCAGCTTAGTACAGCATTCCTACTCCTACGAGCAGTACTTC	CASSLVQHSYSYEQYF